The 32 T cell receptor beta chains in this list originate from one sample, sequenced in a study of spatial heterogeneity in lung cancer. As to time point: sample taken at primary tumor resection. Whole RNA came from tumor, nontumor lung or frozen PBMC and was sequenced without being sorted. In TCRdb, the 5' RACE reads were re-called with MiXCR into one record per CDR3 protein. The sample records roughly 17,000 distinct CDR3 sequences, over 20% being singletons. Sequences were derived from PBMCs, sampled at surgery. These receptors all come from a female donor with early-stage non-small cell lung cancer.

About this clonotype itself: A much bigger clone sits one base away, suggesting this may be a read error. The chain carries TRBV29-1 and TRBJ2-5; weak D call: TRBD2 (6 bases). Trimming removed 7 bases at V and 8 bases at J, with 14 bases between. Germline CDR1 SQVTM, CDR2 ANQGSEA. CDR3 length equals 11 residues. The CDR3 DNA sequence: TGCAGCGCCCAGGGACTCAACACCCAGTACTTC. Encoded protein: CSAQGLNTQYF.

In this sample, this clonotype turned up many times. The rearrangement joins TRBV28 to TRBJ2-5; D remains ambiguous. From germline, CDR1 is MDHEN and CDR2 SYDVKM. The CDR3 totals 13 residues. V was shortened by 0 bases and J by 1 base, with 3 bases between the two germline ends. The CDR3 region has the DNA TGTGCCAGCAGTTTATGGACCCAAGAGACCCAGTACTTC. It is translated as CASSLWTQETQYF. The full variable domain, in which reference TRBV28 and TRBJ2-5 provide the parts outside the CDR3, is DVKVTQSSRYLVKRTGEKVFLECVQDMDHENMFWYRQDPGLGLRLIYFSYDVKMKEKGDIPEGYSVSREKKERFSLILESASTNQTSMYLCASSLWTQETQYFGPGTRLLVL.

By share of the sample, this clonotype is medium-sized. V is TRBV10-3 and J is TRBJ2-7, with TRBD2 identical over 14 bases. The CDR3 covers 17 residues. V shed 5 bases, J shed 0 bases, and the junction held 6 bases outside the gene matches. CDR1 ENHRY and CDR2 SYGVKD come from the germline V gene. The CDR3 DNA follows: TGTGCCATCAGTTTGGGACTAGCGGGAGTTAGCTCCTACGAGCAGTACTTC. As protein: CAISLGLAGVSSYEQYF.

On this clonotype: A much larger clone lies a single base off, so this may be a read error. The CDR3 bases are TGTGCCAGCAGTTGGTTCGGGACCGCCCCTCCGTTC. This translates into CASSWFGTAPPF. V and J are TRBV12-3 or TRBV12-4 and TRBJ2-1; either TRBD1 or TRBD2 may supply D (5 bases each). There are 12 residues in the CDR3.

This chain uses TRBV5-8 with TRBJ1-4, with 7 bases matching TRBD1. The germline CDR1 and CDR2 sequences are SGHTS and YDEGEE. This CDR3 has 15 residues. Trimming took 0 bases from V and 7 from J; bases not matched to a gene: 6. Here the CDR3 DNA reads TGTGCCAGCAGCTTGGTCGACAGGGTGATTGAAAAACTGTTTTTT. Translated, it gives CASSLVDRVIEKLFF.

V and J are TRBV27 and TRBJ1-1; 9 bases align to TRBD1. Germline trimming cut 0 bases from V and 6 bases from J; bases unmatched to any gene: 8. CDR1 and CDR2 (germline): MNHEY, SMNVEV (reference sequence). The CDR3 consists of 16 residues. Here the CDR3 DNA reads TGTGCCAGCAGTTTATCCACGGGACAGGGCAGGGCTGAAGCTTTCTTT. This codes for CASSLSTGQGRAEAFF.

The J gene is TRBJ2-6, the V gene TRBV19; D is uncertain. CDR1 LNHDA and CDR2 SQIVND come from the germline V gene (reference sequence). The V gene lost 4 bases and the J gene lost 4 bases, with 14 bases spanning the gap. The CDR3 covers 16 residues. The CDR3 nucleotides are TGTGCCAGTAGTACCCAAGCCTCAGCGGGGGCCAACGTCCTGACTTTC. This sequence encodes CASSTQASAGANVLTF.

This clonotype was picked up many times. This chain links TRBV7-6 with TRBJ2-1, with D unclear. This CDR3 comprises 15 residues. The V gene's germline CDR1 is SGHVS and CDR2 FNYEAQ. Trimming took off 1 base at V and 4 bases at J, with 11 bases between the two ends. The CDR3 protein is CASSLEPPSYNEQFF. In DNA, the CDR3 is TGTGCCAGCAGCTTAGAGCCCCCATCTTACAATGAGCAGTTCTTC.

In its sample, this clonotype ranks as medium-sized. The chain joins TRBV29-1 to TRBJ1-1; D remains unclear. V was shortened by 7 bases and J by 3 bases, with 12 bases between the two germline ends. CDR1 is SQVTM, CDR2 ANQGSEA, per germline. This CDR3 is built from 12 residues. CDR3 in amino acids: CSDESRDTEAFF. CDR3 nucleotides: TGCAGCGACGAGAGTAGGGACACTGAAGCTTTCTTT. Combining the CDR3 with reference TRBV29-1 and TRBJ1-1 gives the whole variable domain SAVISQKPSRDICQRGTSLTIQCQVDSQVTMMFWYRQQPGQSLTLIATANQGSEATYESGFVIDKFPISRPNLTFSTLTVSNMSPEDSSIYLCSDESRDTEAFFGQGTRLTVV.

The chain couples TRBV6-2 or TRBV6-3 to TRBJ2-7; D is perhaps TRBD1 or TRBD2 (6 bases each). The CDR3 has 12 residues. CDR1 is MNHEY, CDR2 SVGEGT, per germline. V was cut by 10 bases and J by 4 bases, with 14 bases left in between. The CDR3 coding sequence is TGTGCCACGCGGGACACTTCTTACGAGCAGTACTTC. Protein sequence: CATRDTSYEQYF.

The V and J genes are TRBV7-2 and TRBJ1-4; TRBD1 agrees at 10 bases. V trimming: 3 bases; J trimming: 8 bases; junction bases outside the gene matches: 3. This CDR3 is 14 amino acids long. From germline, CDR1 is SGHTA and CDR2 FQGNSA. The CDR3 here is CASSFSGQGEKLFF. In DNA, the CDR3 is TGTGCCAGCAGCTTTTCGGGACAGGGGGAAAAACTGTTTTTT.

This clonotype was recorded at least ten times. The rearrangement uses TRBV15 and TRBJ2-1, with 9 nucleotides matching TRBD2. V gave up 0 bases and J gave up 9 bases; unmatched junction bases: 15. This CDR3 spans 18 amino acids. Germline values: CDR1 LNHNV, CDR2 YYDKDF (reference sequence). This CDR3 reads CATSRDRSSGIPRGEQFF. The CDR3 nucleotides are TGTGCCACCAGCAGAGATCGGTCTAGCGGGATCCCCCGGGGTGAGCAGTTCTTC. Looking up the rest from reference TRBV15 and TRBJ2-1 gives the full variable domain: DAMVIQNPRYQVTQFGKPVTLSCSQTLNHNVMYWYQQKSSQAPKLLFHYYDKDFNNEADTPDNFQSRRPNTSFCFLDIRSPGLGDTAMYLCATSRDRSSGIPRGEQFFGPGTRLTVL.

This clonotype was recorded many times. The junction departs from germline at one end; a sequencing error may be responsible. The chain employs TRBV20-1 and TRBJ2-7; 8 positions match TRBD2. There are 15 residues in the CDR3. CDR1 and CDR2 from the germline V gene are DFQATT and SNEGSKA (reference sequence). Here the CDR3 DNA reads TGCAGTGCCGGGGGGGCGGGAGAAACTACCTACACAGCGACCTTC. Translating it yields CSAGGAGETTYTATF.

The V call is TRBV9, the J call TRBJ2-7; D call uncertain. V was trimmed by 0 bases and J by 1 base, leaving 11 bases between them. The length of the CDR3 is 15 residues. Germline V gives CDR1 SGDLS, CDR2 YYNGEE. The CDR3 DNA reads as TGTGCCAGCAGCGTAGGGCAGATCGGGTCCTACGAGCAGTACTTC. This sequence encodes CASSVGQIGSYEQYF.

This clonotype was counted many times. This rearrangement joins TRBV5-5 to TRBJ2-1, with TRBD2 matching 8 bases. Germline lookup yields CDR1 SGHKS and CDR2 YYEKEE (reference sequence). This CDR3 is 15 amino acids long. V was pared by 1 base and J by 5 bases, with 5 bases of the junction left unmatched. CDR3 nucleotide sequence: TGTGCCAGCAGCTTGTTTGCGGGAGGAAACAATGAGCAGTTCTTC. Amino acid sequence: CASSLFAGGNNEQFF. The complete variable domain, with remaining parts taken from reference TRBV5-5 and TRBJ2-1, reads DAGVTQSPTHLIKTRGQQVTLRCSPISGHKSVSWYQQVLGQGPQFIFQYYEKEERGRGNFPDRFSARQFPNYSSELNVNALLLGDSALYLCASSLFAGGNNEQFFGPGTRLTVL.

This clonotype was observed many times. This chain links TRBV30 with TRBJ1-5; TRBD1 aligns across 10 bases. This CDR3 spans 15 amino acids. V dropped 2 bases and J dropped 7; count of bases not matched to a gene: 8. Germline values: CDR1 GTSNPN, CDR2 SVGIG (reference sequence). As DNA, the CDR3 is TGTGCCTGGAGTCCCGGGACAGGGGATGTCCAGCCCCAGCATTTT. Protein sequence: CAWSPGTGDVQPQHF.

The CDR3 here is CASRGGQGGNEQFF. The CDR3 region has the DNA TGTGCCAGCAGGGGAGGACAGGGAGGTAATGAGCAGTTCTTC. The chain links TRBV7-2 to TRBJ2-1; 8 bases are shared with TRBD1. Germline V CDR1 and CDR2: SGHTA, FQGNSA. V trimming: 6 bases; J trimming: 7 bases; junction bases outside the gene matches: 8. The CDR3 contains 14 residues. The full variable domain, with the rest looked up from reference TRBV7-2 and TRBJ2-1, is GAGVSQSPSNKVTEKGKDVELRCDPISGHTALYWYRQSLGQGLEFLIYFQGNSAPDKSGLPSDRFSAERTGGSVSTLTIQRTQQEDSAVYLCASRGGQGGNEQFFGPGTRLTVL.

There are many counts of this clonotype. CDR3 region: CASSQDLRDTNQPQHF. CDR3 in DNA: TGTGCCAGCAGCCAAGACCTAAGGGATACCAATCAGCCCCAGCATTTT. J is TRBJ1-5 and V is TRBV3-1, with D unclear. The CDR3 has 16 amino acids. V lost 0 bases, J lost 3 bases, and 12 bases lay in between. Looked up from germline, CDR1 is LGHDT and CDR2 is YNNKEL (reference sequence). Supplemented by reference TRBV3-1 and TRBJ1-5, the full variable domain reads DTAVSQTPKYLVTQMGNDKSIKCEQNLGHDTMYWYKQDSKKFLKIMFSYNNKELIINETVPNRFSPKSPDKAHLNLHINSLELGDSAVYFCASSQDLRDTNQPQHFGDGTRLSIL.

By sample share, this clonotype is medium-sized. The chain carries TRBV4-3 and TRBJ2-7, with 8 bases lining up with TRBD1. Germline V gives CDR1 LGHNA, CDR2 YSLEER. V was pared by 0 bases and J by 6 bases, with 7 bases of the junction left unmatched. The length of the CDR3 is 15 residues. This chain's CDR3 is CASSQELQGQVEQYF. CDR3 bases: TGCGCCAGCAGCCAAGAATTACAGGGACAGGTCGAGCAGTACTTC.

There are many counts of this clonotype. In DNA, the CDR3 is TGTGCCAGGGCTTCAAGTAGGGTCTCGGAGCAGTACTTC. Its translation: CARASSRVSEQYF. The chain combines TRBV2 with TRBJ2-7; D is ambiguous. This CDR3 region has 13 residues. Between the trimmed V and J ends, which lost 9 bases and 7 bases, there was a span of 19 bases. From germline, CDR1 is SNHLY and CDR2 FYNNEI.

This clonotype was seen many times. The chain has TRBV27 and TRBJ2-1, with TRBD1 matching 8 bases. The CDR3 runs to 14 residues. The trim removed 5 bases at V and 6 bases at J, leaving 6 bases unmatched. Germline CDR1 MNHEY, CDR2 SMNVEV (reference sequence). CDR3 protein: CASSPGQVRNEQFF. The CDR3 nucleotides are TGTGCCAGCAGTCCGGGACAGGTTCGCAATGAGCAGTTCTTC.

The chain couples TRBV28 to TRBJ2-5; 8 bases are a match to TRBD1. The germline CDR1 and CDR2 sequences are MDHEN and SYDVKM. Losses at the gene ends were 5 bases for V and 5 bases for J; bases not matched to a gene: 4. CDR3 length equals 13 residues. DNA of the CDR3: TGTGCCAGCAGTGGACAGGGATTTGAGACCCAGTACTTC. This encodes CASSGQGFETQYF.

The V gene is TRBV5-1, the J gene TRBJ1-1, with 7 nucleotides matching TRBD1. Losses at the gene ends were 1 base for V and 3 bases for J; bases not matched to a gene: 9. CDR3 length: 16 amino acids. The germline V gene encodes CDR1 SGHRS and CDR2 YFSETQ. The CDR3 DNA reads TGCGCCAGCAGCTTGCAGGGTGCAGGGGGACACACTGAAGCTTTCTTT. As protein: CASSLQGAGGHTEAFF. The full variable domain, in which reference TRBV5-1 and TRBJ1-1 provide the parts outside the CDR3, is KAGVTQTPRYLIKTRGQQVTLSCSPISGHRSVSWYQQTPGQGLQFLFEYFSETQRNKGNFPGRFSGRQFSNSRSEMNVSTLELGDSALYLCASSLQGAGGHTEAFFGQGTRLTVV.

This clonotype appeared many times. The junction departs from germline at one end; a sequencing error may be responsible. This chain links TRBV27 with TRBJ2-6; 10 nucleotides agree with TRBD1. The germline gives CDR1 MNHEY, CDR2 SMNVEV (reference sequence). The CDR3 is 18 amino acids. CDR3 DNA sequence: TGTGCCAACAGTTTCCGGGACAGGGGCCGCTCTTTGGCCAACGTCCTGACTTTC. It encodes CANSFRDRGRSLANVLTF.

This clonotype was counted many times. V usage is TRBV28 and J usage is TRBJ2-6, with 12 bases aligning to TRBD1. The CDR3 is 18 residues long. Looked up from germline, CDR1 is MDHEN and CDR2 is SYDVKM. The J segment lost 4 bases and the V segment lost 3 bases, leaving 7 bases of the junction unmatched. The CDR3 here is CASSFSGTGGWGANVLTF. The CDR3 coding sequence is TGTGCCAGCAGTTTCTCCGGGACAGGGGGCTGGGGGGCCAACGTCCTGACTTTC.

This clonotype was observed many times. This rearrangement joins TRBV5-5 to TRBJ1-5, with D tentatively TRBD1 (5 bases). CDR1 and CDR2 from the germline V gene are SGHKS and YYEKEE (reference sequence). The CDR3 has 14 amino acids. Trimming cost V 3 bases and J 7 bases, with 14 bases left between them. The CDR3 protein is CASSSGTVFQPQHF. In DNA form, the CDR3 reads TGTGCCAGCAGCTCAGGGACCGTGTTCCAGCCCCAGCATTTT.

This clonotype showed up just a few times. The chain uses TRBV12-3 or TRBV12-4 and TRBJ2-2; TRBD2 aligns across 7 bases. The CDR3 runs to 17 residues. The ends lost 6 bases at V and 4 bases at J; junction bases unmatched: 14. The DNA for the CDR3 is TGTGCCAGCAGCCTGAGACTAGCAACCGCGACCACCGGGGAGCTGTTTTTT. Residues: CASSLRLATATTGELFF.

This clonotype has at least ten counts. V and J are TRBV3-1 and TRBJ1-1; unclear D gene. Looked up from germline, CDR1 is LGHDT and CDR2 is YNNKEL (reference sequence). The CDR3 has 13 residues. Deletions cut 4 bases from V and 4 bases from J, with 10 bases between. The CDR3 is CASSRKIGTEAFF. The DNA for the CDR3 is TGTGCCAGCAGCCGCAAGATTGGCACTGAAGCTTTCTTT.

This clonotype has at least ten counts. The V and J genes are TRBV6-1 and TRBJ2-2, with D perhaps TRBD1 (6 bases). The V and J ends lost 6 bases and 1 base respectively, with 15 bases between them. Per germline, CDR1 MNHNS and CDR2 SASEGT. CDR3 length equals 16 residues. DNA for the CDR3: TGTGCCAGCAGCTACTCCGGGACATTGAACACCGGGGAGCTGTTTTTT. Translated: CASSYSGTLNTGELFF.

This clonotype was counted many times. This sequence joins TRBV4-1 and TRBJ2-7, with a possible D match to TRBD1 (5 bases). The CDR3 has 16 amino acids. Trimming took off 1 base at V and 0 bases at J, with 13 bases between the two ends. Per germline, CDR1 MGHRA and CDR2 YSYEKL. This CDR3 is CASSQVRAGLSYEQYF. The CDR3 DNA is TGCGCCAGCAGCCAAGTTAGGGCAGGGCTCTCCTACGAGCAGTACTTC.

The chain has TRBV6-6 and TRBJ1-5; weak D call: TRBD1 (5 bases). CDR1 and CDR2 from the germline V gene are MNHNY and SVGAGI (reference sequence). Trimming pared 3 bases from V and 7 bases from J, leaving 13 bases between. CDR3 length: 14 amino acids. The CDR3 region is CASSYQGPMQPQHF. In DNA form, the CDR3 reads TGTGCCAGCAGTTATCAGGGCCCTATGCAGCCCCAGCATTTT.

This clonotype was counted at least ten times. The chain carries TRBV7-8 and TRBJ2-7; 14 bases align to TRBD2. Germline V gives CDR1 SGHVS, CDR2 FQNEAQ. The CDR3 extends over 18 amino acids. V shed 1 base and J 3 bases; nucleotides not matched to a gene: 8. The CDR3 region is CASSLVGTSGSGRYEQYF. CDR3 nucleotides: TGTGCCAGCAGCTTAGTCGGGACTAGCGGGAGCGGTCGCTACGAGCAGTACTTC. The whole variable domain, remainder taken from reference TRBV7-8 and TRBJ2-7, is GAGVSQSPRYKVAKRGQDVALRCDPISGHVSLFWYQQALGQGPEFLTYFQNEAQLDKSGLPSDRFFAERPEGSVSTLKIQRTQQEDSAVYLCASSLVGTSGSGRYEQYFGPGTRLTVT.